These T cell receptor beta chains were read from a single sample in a study of blood T cell repertoires in COVID-19. Sequencing used immunoSEQ multiplex PCR; TCRdb keeps in-frame clones, though not all of them. The data show some 200,000 clones, 80% seen once. The sample comprised PBMCs or T cells enriched from blood (not recorded which). These receptors originate from a middle-aged woman with acute COVID-19. Each CDR3 is given with its conserved first and last residue. The D gene is left open where the match is weak. Expanded clones are given a class, and other clones once, few, many or no size at all.

V gene	J gene	clone size	D gene	CDR3 protein	CDR3 DNA
TRBV30	TRBJ1-1	NA	NA	CAWSYDSKAFF	TGTGCCTGGAGTTACGACTCGAAAGCTTTCTTT
TRBV7-6	TRBJ2-7	NA	NA	CASSSEGQTAYEQYF	TGTGCCAGCAGCTCGGAGGGACAGACGGCCTACGAGCAGTACTTC
TRBV27	TRBJ1-5	NA	TRBD1	CASSHGGQGNQPQHF	TGTGCCAGCTCTCATGGGGGACAGGGGAATCAGCCCCAGCATTTT
TRBV5-6	TRBJ2-7	NA	TRBD1	CASSLYPGQNYEQYF	TGTGCCAGCAGCTTGTACCCGGGACAGAACTACGAGCAGTACTTC
TRBV9	TRBJ1-1	few	NA	CASSVAGADTEAFF	TGTGCCAGCAGCGTAGCAGGAGCGGACACTGAAGCTTTCTTT
TRBV5-6	TRBJ2-5	NA	TRBD1	CASSPDRGLRETQYF	TGTGCCAGCAGCCCGGACAGGGGGCTCCGGGAGACCCAGTACTTC
TRBV7-6	TRBJ2-2	once	TRBD2	CASSFGLAGGTGELFF	TGTGCCAGCAGCTTCGGTCTAGCGGGAGGTACCGGGGAGCTGTTTTTT
TRBV7-2	TRBJ2-5	NA	TRBD2	CASSLRTSVYQETQYF	TGTGCCAGCAGCCTCCGGACTAGCGTCTACCAAGAGACCCAGTACTTC
TRBV5-6	TRBJ2-3	NA	NA	CASSSPEVRGTDTQYF	TGTGCCAGCAGCTCCCCGGAGGTGCGGGGCACAGATACGCAGTATTTT
TRBV5-8	TRBJ1-5	NA	TRBD1	CASSLGTGRVGPQHF	TGTGCCAGCAGCTTAGGGACAGGGAGGGTTGGGCCCCAGCATTTT
TRBV4-1	TRBJ2-7	NA	NA	CASSYHQGGYYEQYF	TGCGCCAGCAGCTATCATCAGGGGGGCTACTACGAGCAGTACTTC
TRBV25-1	TRBJ2-1	NA	NA	CASSEGLGLPYNEQFF	TGTGCCAGCAGTGAAGGTTTAGGACTGCCCTACAATGAGCAGTTCTTC
TRBV9	TRBJ2-4	NA	NA	CASSPDGIETLAKNIQYF	TGTGCCAGCAGCCCCGACGGGATAGAAACACTAGCCAAAAACATTCAGTACTTC
TRBV6-5	TRBJ2-2	NA	TRBD2	CASRLAGGTGELFF	TGTGCCAGCAGACTAGCGGGAGGAACCGGGGAGCTGTTTTTT
TRBV25-1	TRBJ1-1	NA	NA	CASIGGRGTKEAFF	TGTGCCAGCATAGGGGGTAGGGGAACAAAAGAAGCTTTCTTT
TRBV10-3	TRBJ2-1	NA	TRBD1	CAIRGQGTYNEQFF	TGTGCTATCAGAGGACAGGGCACCTACAATGAGCAGTTCTTC
TRBV7-6	TRBJ2-5	NA	NA	CASSSVVGVGETQYF	TGTGCCAGCAGCTCCGTCGTGGGCGTGGGAGAGACCCAGTACTTC
TRBV5-1	TRBJ2-5	NA	TRBD1	CASSVGGGQGAETQYF	TGCGCCAGCAGCGTTGGTGGGGGACAGGGGGCTGAGACCCAGTACTTC
TRBV19	TRBJ2-5	once	TRBD2	CASSIGSGRETQYF	TGTGCCAGTAGTATCGGAAGCGGGAGGGAGACCCAGTACTTC
TRBV5-1	TRBJ2-5	NA	NA	CASSLGSGETQYF	TGCGCCAGCAGCCTGGGAAGCGGGGAGACCCAGTACTTC
TRBV30	TRBJ2-5	NA	TRBD1	CAWSAARDRIQETQYF	TGTGCCTGGAGTGCCGCCCGGGACAGAATCCAAGAGACCCAGTACTTC
TRBV28	TRBJ1-5	once	TRBD1	CASSLRTGAGQPQHF	TGTGCCAGCAGTTTAAGGACAGGAGCAGGTCAGCCCCAGCATTTT
TRBV19	TRBJ1-2	NA	NA	CASSDRGSDGYTF	TGTGCCAGTAGTGACCGGGGGTCGGATGGCTACACCTTC
TRBV6-2/TRBV6-3	TRBJ1-5	once	NA	CASSYGGYQPQHF	TGTGCCAGCAGTTACGGAGGTTATCAGCCCCAGCATTTT
TRBV10-3	TRBJ1-2	NA	TRBD1	CATQDRRDYGYTF	TGTGCCACTCAGGACAGGAGGGACTATGGCTACACCTTC
TRBV11-1	TRBJ2-7	NA	NA	CASSLRSDWRYF	TGTGCCAGCAGCTTGAGATCTGACTGGCGGTACTTC
TRBV18	TRBJ1-1	NA	TRBD1	CASSPGTGGTEAFF	TGTGCCAGCTCACCAGGGACAGGGGGCACTGAAGCTTTCTTT
TRBV5-4	TRBJ1-2	NA	NA	CASSLARTGTNYGYTF	TGTGCCAGCAGCTTGGCTCGGACTGGGACTAACTATGGCTACACCTTC
TRBV11-2	TRBJ2-5	NA	TRBD1	CASSNYRGRIETQYF	TGTGCCAGCAGCAACTACAGGGGGCGTATCGAGACCCAGTACTTC
TRBV29-1	TRBJ1-4	NA	TRBD1	CSVMAGGNEKLFF	TGCAGCGTTATGGCAGGGGGAAATGAAAAACTGTTTTTT
TRBV5-6	TRBJ1-5	NA	TRBD1	CASSLNRGGQPQHF	TGTGCCAGCAGCTTGAACAGGGGAGGTCAGCCCCAGCATTTT
TRBV7-2	TRBJ1-2	NA	NA	CARPNLEDYGYTF	TGTGCCAGGCCGAACCTGGAGGACTATGGCTACACCTTC
TRBV30	TRBJ2-1	NA	TRBD2	CAWSGGTSGGGNEQFF	TGTGCCTGGAGTGGTGGGACTAGCGGGGGTGGGAATGAGCAGTTCTTC
TRBV9	TRBJ1-3	NA	NA	CASSAGFSGNTIYF	TGTGCCAGCAGCGCAGGTTTTTCTGGAAACACCATATATTTT
TRBV5-1	TRBJ1-3	NA	NA	CASREPGLGNTIYF	TGCGCCAGCAGAGAGCCGGGATTGGGAAACACCATATATTTT
TRBV19	TRBJ1-3	few	NA	CASTTTGSSGNTIYF	TGTGCCAGTACCACTACAGGTTCCTCTGGAAACACCATATATTTT
TRBV27	TRBJ1-3	few	TRBD1	CASSSTGGSGNTIYF	TGTGCCAGCAGTTCAACAGGGGGCTCTGGAAACACCATATATTTT
TRBV3-1/TRBV3-2	TRBJ1-4	NA	TRBD1	CASSQGTGGNRNEKLFF	TGTGCCAGCAGCCAAGGGACAGGGGGCAATCGTAATGAAAAACTGTTTTTT
TRBV6-4	TRBJ1-2	medium-sized	NA	CASSDTAQGLGGYTF	TGTGCCAGCAGTGATACCGCGCAGGGCTTGGGTGGCTACACCTTC
TRBV2	TRBJ2-1	NA	TRBD2	CASSGGTSVVDEQFF	TGTGCCAGCAGTGGGGGGACTAGCGTTGTCGATGAGCAGTTCTTC
TRBV9	TRBJ2-1	NA	TRBD2	CASSVIGLAGFEQFF	TGTGCCAGCAGCGTAATCGGGCTAGCGGGCTTTGAGCAGTTCTTC
TRBV19	TRBJ1-6	once	NA	CASRPAGGQGNSPLHF	TGTGCCAGTCGTCCAGCCGGGGGGCAGGGAAATTCACCCCTCCACTTT
TRBV5-4	TRBJ1-2	NA	TRBD1	CASSWGQGLVEGYTF	TGTGCCAGCAGCTGGGGACAGGGATTAGTTGAGGGCTACACCTTC
TRBV29-1	TRBJ2-5	NA	NA	CSAGQSYQETQYF	TGCAGCGCCGGACAGTCGTACCAAGAGACCCAGTACTTC
TRBV9	TRBJ1-2	NA	NA	CASSVAWQGLNYGYTF	TGTGCCAGCAGCGTAGCCTGGCAGGGCCTTAACTATGGCTACACCTTC
TRBV27	TRBJ1-5	NA	TRBD1	CASRMTGSNQPQHF	TGTGCCAGCAGAATGACAGGGAGCAATCAGCCCCAGCATTTT
TRBV11-1	TRBJ2-5	NA	TRBD1	CASSLVGTGAQETQYF	TGTGCCAGCAGCTTAGTTGGGACAGGGGCGCAAGAGACCCAGTACTTC
TRBV2	TRBJ1-4	NA	NA	CASSDGSEGGRNRLFF	TGTGCCAGCAGTGACGGGTCTGAGGGTGGAAGGAACCGGCTGTTTTTT
TRBV29-1	TRBJ1-2	many	TRBD1	CSATRDRGDGYTF	TGCAGCGCAACAAGGGACAGGGGAGATGGCTACACCTTC
TRBV7-9	TRBJ1-1	NA	NA	CASSLVLPEAFF	TGTGCCAGCAGCTTAGTTCTCCCTGAAGCTTTCTTT